The rows below give T cell receptor beta chains drawn from one sample of a study of blood T cell repertoires in COVID-19. The method was immunoSEQ multiplex PCR; TCRdb's version includes in-frame clones alone and lacks a portion of them. Of around 25,000 clones listed, about four fifths are singletons. Sequenced: peripheral blood. Receptor source: a man at least 80 years old with active or convalescent COVID-19. CDR3s include the opening cysteine and the closing phenylalanine or tryptophan. A D gene is named only where the DNA matches it firmly. Clone sizes are given selectively: once, few, many, or a class where the clone is expanded.

V: TRBV2; D: .; size: few; J: TRBJ1-1; DNA: TGTGCCAGCAGTGTGCCCGACAGGAAGAACACTGAAGCTTTCTTT; CDR3: CASSVPDRKNTEAFF
V: TRBV5-4; D: .; size: .; J: TRBJ2-1; DNA: TGTGCCAGCAGCTTGCCCGGGACTCTTAGTTACAATGAGCAGTTCTTC; CDR3: CASSLPGTLSYNEQFF
V: TRBV6-5; D: .; size: few; J: TRBJ2-1; DNA: TGTGCCAGCACCGTACCCGACAGCAATGAGCAGTTCTTC; CDR3: CASTVPDSNEQFF
V: TRBV6-5; D: TRBD1; size: once; J: TRBJ1-2; DNA: TGTGCCAGCAGTTATGTCGACAGGGATTTGGATGGCTACACCTTC; CDR3: CASSYVDRDLDGYTF
V: TRBV27; D: .; size: .; J: TRBJ1-5; DNA: TGTGCCAGCAGTTTATGGTCTGGGGCCAAAAATCAGCCCCAGCATTTT; CDR3: CASSLWSGAKNQPQHF
V: TRBV2; D: TRBD1; size: .; J: TRBJ2-5; DNA: TGTGCCAGCAAGGTTGGGACAGGGGGCGGTGAGACCCAGTACTTC; CDR3: CASKVGTGGGETQYF
V: TRBV7-9; D: .; size: .; J: TRBJ1-6; DNA: TGTGCCAGCAGCTGGGCCAAGGGGGCCTATAATTCACCCCTCCACTTT; CDR3: CASSWAKGAYNSPLHF
V: TRBV3-1/TRBV3-2; D: TRBD2; size: .; J: TRBJ2-7; DNA: TGTGCCAGCAGCCCACTGGATGATAGTGGTTGGGAGCGGGAGGAAGCCGAGCAGTACTTC; CDR3: CASSPLDDSGWEREEAEQYF
V: TRBV5-5; D: TRBD1; size: .; J: TRBJ1-6; DNA: TGTGCCAGCAGCTTGGGCGGGACAGGGGTGAAAGAAAATTCACCCCTCCACTTT; CDR3: CASSLGGTGVKENSPLHF
V: TRBV6-4; D: TRBD1; size: .; J: TRBJ2-1; DNA: TGTGCCAGCAGTGCGACAGGGCTCAACAATGAGCAGTTCTTC; CDR3: CASSATGLNNEQFF
V: TRBV7-2; D: .; size: .; J: TRBJ1-1; DNA: TGTGCCAGCAGTCGCAAACCTTCAGAGAACACTGAAGCTTTCTTT; CDR3: CASSRKPSENTEAFF
V: TRBV6-5; D: TRBD2; size: .; J: TRBJ2-3; DNA: TGTGCCAGCAGGCTAGCGGGAACGACAGATACGCAGTATTTT; CDR3: CASRLAGTTDTQYF
V: TRBV4-3; D: TRBD1; size: .; J: TRBJ2-3; DNA: TGCGCCAGCAGCCAAGGGACAGGGCCCACAGATACGCAGTATTTT; CDR3: CASSQGTGPTDTQYF
V: TRBV6-4; D: TRBD1; size: .; J: TRBJ2-2; DNA: TGTGCCAGCAGTGACAAGACAGGGGATCACGGGGAGCTGTTTTTT; CDR3: CASSDKTGDHGELFF
V: TRBV3-1/TRBV3-2; D: TRBD1; size: .; J: TRBJ2-2; DNA: TGTGCCAGCAGCCAATACAGGGGTGAAACCGGGGAGCTGTTTTTT; CDR3: CASSQYRGETGELFF
V: TRBV7-3; D: .; size: few; J: TRBJ2-6; DNA: TGTGCCAGCAGCTTGTCCCCTCACGGTGGGGCCAACGTCCTGACTTTC; CDR3: CASSLSPHGGANVLTF
V: TRBV6-5; D: TRBD1; size: .; J: TRBJ2-1; DNA: TGTGCCAGCAGCCGCGGACAGGGGGCTTACAATGAGCAGTTCTTC; CDR3: CASSRGQGAYNEQFF
V: TRBV27; D: TRBD2; size: few; J: TRBJ2-7; DNA: TGTGCCAGCAGTTCTAACGGACTAGCGGGACTCTACGAGCAGTACTTC; CDR3: CASSSNGLAGLYEQYF